The source of this T cell receptor (beta chain) is a study of T cell repertoires in cytomegalovirus infection. Study details: Indicated by public TCR beta signatures were CMV infection and matching HLA type.

Findings of the study overall: People with CMV and the relevant HLA were identified by cumulative public TCR beta family frequency.

The V end lost 5 bases, the J end lost 0 bases, and 16 bases lay between the germline ends. In germline, CDR1 is SGHVS, CDR2 FQNEAQ. The CDR3 runs 16 residues. The sample holds many counts of this clonotype. Its antigen remains unknown. TCRdb ran MiXCR on the reads and lists one entry per CDR3 protein. In the table there are fewer than 550,000 distinct CDR3 sequences, about 17% of which are singletons. The chain joins TRBV7-8 to TRBJ1-1, with D unresolved. This TCR was sampled from a human donor in good health (CMV status not recorded). Some clones in this sample may be carry-over from other donors' samples. Sample: CD8+ T cells from PBMCs. DNA of the CDR3: TGTGCCAGCAGCCCCGGTGTAAATGGTATGAACACTGAAGCTTTCTTT. It is translated as CASSPGVNGMNTEAFF.